The 4 T cell receptor beta chains reported below all come from one sample, sequenced in a study of cytomegalovirus exposure and HLA in healthy donors. PCR involved 60 Vbeta and 13 Jbeta primers. The data were produced by immunoSEQ multiplex PCR, yet TCRdb's version contains in-frame clones alone and is incomplete. Of 200,000 or so clones in the sample, 80% to 85% were seen once. Material for sequencing was PBMCs. The receptor set was obtained from a woman in her fifties or sixties in good health and CMV-seropositive.

This clone was seen a single time. The CDR3 bases are TGTGCCAGCAGTGCCGGCAGGCCGAACACCGGGGAGCTGTTTTTT. Amino acids: CASSAGRPNTGELFF. The chain is built from TRBV9 and TRBJ2-2, with D hard to call. V was pared by 5 bases and J by 0 bases, with 11 bases between. CDR1 and CDR2 from the germline V gene are SGDLS and YYNGEE. This CDR3 comprises 15 residues.

Here the CDR3 reads CASSTYTPGQGFTYEQYF. The CDR3 DNA reads as TGTGCCAGCAGTACCTACACACCGGGACAGGGGTTTACCTACGAGCAGTACTTC. The chain couples TRBV28 to TRBJ2-7; 10 nucleotides align to TRBD1. J was trimmed by 2 bases and V by 5 bases; bases with no gene match: 15. Germline CDR1 reads MDHEN; CDR2 reads SYDVKM. The CDR3 loop spans 18 amino acids.

This chain uses TRBV27 with TRBJ2-3; TRBD2 aligns across 8 bases. The CDR3 runs to 15 residues. The ends lost 0 bases at V and 4 bases at J; junction bases unmatched: 3. CDR1 MNHEY and CDR2 SMNVEV come from the germline V gene (reference sequence). The CDR3 loop reads CASSLSAGGADTQYF. The CDR3 DNA reads as TGTGCCAGCAGTTTATCGGCGGGAGGCGCAGATACGCAGTATTTT.

As DNA, the CDR3 is TGTGCCAGCAGTTACTCTTCAGATGCAAACTATGGCTACACCTTC. Residues: CASSYSSDANYGYTF. The chain recombines TRBV6-5 with TRBJ1-2; D gene ambiguous. Germline V gene data show CDR1 as MNHEY and CDR2 as SVGAGI. The CDR3 runs 15 residues. Trimming removed 0 bases at V and 2 bases at J, with 10 bases between.